The T cell receptor (beta chain) described here comes from a study of shared clonotypes between healthy human individuals. Assay runs were performed at deep level. Data came from immunoSEQ multiplex PCR; TCRdb stores just in-frame clones and leaves some out. Of about 100,000 clones in the sample, over 40% were seen once. In germline, CDR1 is MNHEY, CDR2 SMNVEV (reference sequence). Trimming cost V 7 bases and J 7 bases, with 17 bases left between them. There are 14 residues in the CDR3. The specimen was PBMCs. This receptor was taken from a woman aged 40 to 49 in good health. Some clones in this sample may be carry-over from other donors' samples. The chain couples TRBV27 to TRBJ2-1; a weak D match, TRBD2 (7 bases). Here the CDR3 reads CASTIGGGRNEQFF. The CDR3 DNA sequence: TGTGCCAGCACCATAGGGGGGGGGAGGAATGAGCAGTTCTTC.